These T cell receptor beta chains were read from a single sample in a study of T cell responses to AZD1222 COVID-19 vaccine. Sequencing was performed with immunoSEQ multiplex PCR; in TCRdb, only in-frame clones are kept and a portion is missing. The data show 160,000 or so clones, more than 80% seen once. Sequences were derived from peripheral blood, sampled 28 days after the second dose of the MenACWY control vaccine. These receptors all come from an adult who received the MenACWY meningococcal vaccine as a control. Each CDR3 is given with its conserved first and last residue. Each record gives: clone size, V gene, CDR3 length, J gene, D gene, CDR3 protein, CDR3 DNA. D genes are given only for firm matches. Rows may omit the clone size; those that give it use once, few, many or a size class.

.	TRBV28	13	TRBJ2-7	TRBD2	CASSPGLAGEQYF	TGTGCCAGCAGTCCCGGACTAGCCGGCGAGCAGTACTTC
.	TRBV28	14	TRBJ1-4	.	CASAGNRVLGKLFF	TGTGCCAGCGCGGGGAACAGGGTTTTGGGAAAACTGTTTTTT
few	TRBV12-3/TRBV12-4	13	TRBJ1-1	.	CASILGANTEAFF	TGTGCCAGCATCCTAGGAGCGAACACTGAAGCTTTCTTT
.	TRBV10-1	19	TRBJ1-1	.	CASSETGMIKGPLNTEAFF	TGCGCCAGCAGTGAGACAGGGATGATCAAGGGCCCCCTAAACACTGAAGCTTTCTTT
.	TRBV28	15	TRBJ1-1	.	CASSLQLGLNTEAFF	TGTGCCAGCAGTTTACAGTTGGGCCTGAACACTGAAGCTTTCTTT
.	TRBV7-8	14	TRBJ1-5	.	CASCVGLGNQPQHF	TGTGCCAGCTGCGTAGGGTTGGGCAATCAGCCCCAGCATTTT
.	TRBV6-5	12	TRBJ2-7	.	CASRRTVGEQYF	TGTGCCAGCAGAAGGACAGTGGGCGAGCAGTACTTC
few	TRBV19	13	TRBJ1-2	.	CASSIRDAYGYTF	TGTGCCAGTAGTATACGGGACGCATATGGCTACACCTTC
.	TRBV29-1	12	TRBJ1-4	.	CSVEEVGEKLFF	TGCAGCGTTGAAGAGGTTGGGGAAAAACTGTTTTTT
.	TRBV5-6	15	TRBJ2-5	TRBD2	CASSRPGLAGETQYF	TGTGCCAGCAGCCGACCGGGACTAGCGGGGGAGACCCAGTACTTC
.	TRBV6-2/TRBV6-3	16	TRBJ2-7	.	CASSLLLGPLPREQYF	TGTGCCAGCAGCCTTCTCCTCGGACCCCTCCCCCGCGAGCAGTACTTC
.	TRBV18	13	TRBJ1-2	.	CASSPTDGVGYTF	TGTGCCAGCTCACCGACGGATGGAGTTGGCTACACCTTC
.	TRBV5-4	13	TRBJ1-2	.	CASSFLGSYGYTF	TGTGCCAGCAGCTTCCTCGGGTCCTATGGCTACACCTTC
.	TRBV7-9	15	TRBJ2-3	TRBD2	CASTKLAGYTDTQYF	TGTGCCAGCACCAAACTAGCGGGATACACAGATACGCAGTATTTT
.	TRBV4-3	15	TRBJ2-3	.	CASSQNLALADTQYF	TGCGCCAGCAGCCAAAATCTAGCTCTGGCAGATACGCAGTATTTT
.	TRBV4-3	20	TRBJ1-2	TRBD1	CASSQDLPGTGGAFTYGYTF	TGCGCCAGCAGCCAAGATCTTCCCGGGACAGGGGGCGCGTTCACCTATGGCTACACCTTC
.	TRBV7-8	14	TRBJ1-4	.	CASSPIATNEKLFF	TGTGCCAGCAGCCCTATTGCAACTAATGAAAAACTGTTTTTT
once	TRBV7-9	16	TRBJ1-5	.	CASSRGFQDSNQPQHF	TGTGCCAGCAGTCGAGGATTCCAGGATAGCAATCAGCCCCAGCATTTT
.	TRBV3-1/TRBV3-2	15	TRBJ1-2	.	CASSQDTGSWNGYTF	TGTGCCAGCAGCCAAGACACGGGATCTTGGAATGGCTACACCTTC
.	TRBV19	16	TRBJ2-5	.	CATASGGAGAVKTQYF	TGTGCCACCGCATCAGGGGGGGCAGGGGCTGTAAAGACCCAGTACTTC
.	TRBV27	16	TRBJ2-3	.	CASSPGTTGRTDTQYF	TGTGCCAGCAGTCCCGGGACAACAGGACGCACAGATACGCAGTATTTT
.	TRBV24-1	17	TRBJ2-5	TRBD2	CATSDRMGLAGGETQYF	TGTGCCACCAGTGACCGAATGGGACTAGCGGGAGGCGAGACCCAGTACTTC
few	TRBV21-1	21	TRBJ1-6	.	CASSKDGFGTGVPSYNSPLHF	TGTGCCAGCAGCAAAGATGGATTCGGGACAGGGGTCCCCTCCTATAATTCACCCCTCCACTTT